The TCR beta chain under discussion was sequenced for a study of beta chain features in type 1 diabetes. Across the whole study: Age, gender and cell yields were alike across patients and healthy donors. Study-wide results and caveats: When cDNA is sequenced, cells with high TCR expression could be over-represented.

Reverse transcription of all isolated RNA meant that expressed TCRB transcripts were sequenced. Sequencing was performed with immunoSEQ multiplex PCR; in TCRdb, only in-frame clones are kept and a portion is missing. This sample yields approximately 170,000 clones, of which about 9.1% are seen a single time; over 2% belongs to the top ten. Many counts were recorded for this clone. Its target is unknown. Germline CDR1 reads SGDLS; CDR2 reads YYNGEE. V dropped 0 bases and J dropped 7 bases, with 7 bases sitting between them. CDR3 length: 13 residues. Source material: central memory CD4+ T cells from blood. The rearrangement joins TRBV9 to TRBJ2-2, with no clear D. The receptor was isolated from a woman aged 18-35 years in good health. CDR3: CASSVGFLGELFF. As DNA, the CDR3 is TGTGCCAGCAGCGTAGGTTTCCTCGGGGAGCTGTTTTTT.